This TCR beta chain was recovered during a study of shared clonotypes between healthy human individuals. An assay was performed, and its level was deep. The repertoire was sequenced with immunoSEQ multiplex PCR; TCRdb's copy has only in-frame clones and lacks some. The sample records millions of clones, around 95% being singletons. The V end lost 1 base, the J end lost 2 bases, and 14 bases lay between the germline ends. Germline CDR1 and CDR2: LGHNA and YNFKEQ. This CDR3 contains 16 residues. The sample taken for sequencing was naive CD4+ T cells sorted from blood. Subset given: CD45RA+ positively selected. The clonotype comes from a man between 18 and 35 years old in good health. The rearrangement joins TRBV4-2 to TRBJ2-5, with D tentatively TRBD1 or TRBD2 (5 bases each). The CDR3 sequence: CASSQGYGTLQETQYF. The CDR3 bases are TGTGCCAGCAGCCAAGGGTACGGGACCCTACAAGAGACCCAGTACTTC.